A selection of T cell receptor beta chains follows, all from one sample in a study of early T cells in non-severe SARS-CoV-2 infection. A single record per CDR3 protein comes from TCRdb applying MiXCR to the 5' RACE reads. The sample comprises about 60,000 distinct CDR3 sequences, about 8.9% of which are singletons, and under 20% rests with the top ten. Sequencing used whole blood. All receptors come from an adult who was a healthcare worker with PCR-confirmed SARS-CoV-2 infection or an uninfected control (not recorded which). CDR3s include the opening cysteine and the closing phenylalanine or tryptophan. The D gene is left open where the match is weak. The listing skips clone size in some rows; elsewhere it reads once, few, many or a size class.

v_call	clone_size	j_call	d_call	cdr3_nt	cdr3_aa
TRBV29-1	few	TRBJ1-2	TRBD1	TGCAGCGTTTATTCTTTCGGGACAGGGCTCGGATTTAATGGCTACACCTTC	CSVYSFGTGLGFNGYTF
TRBV2	.	TRBJ2-5	.	TGTGCCAGCAGTGAACCAGAACTTGGGGTCCAAGAGACCCAGTACTTC	CASSEPELGVQETQYF
TRBV10-2	.	TRBJ2-7	.	TGCGCCAGCAGTGAGTCGACCGACATTTACTACGAGCAGTACTTC	CASSESTDIYYEQYF
TRBV3-1	many	TRBJ2-1	TRBD2	TGTGCCAGCAGCCAAGCAACCGCTAGCGGGAGGGGTCATGAGCAGTTCTTC	CASSQATASGRGHEQFF
TRBV3-1	few	TRBJ1-5	TRBD1	TGTGCCAGCAGCTATGGGGACAGGAATCAGCCCCAGCATTTT	CASSYGDRNQPQHF
TRBV24-1	many	TRBJ1-1	.	TGTGCCACCAGGGAAACAGGGAACACTGAAGCTTTCTTT	CATRETGNTEAFF
TRBV5-4	many	TRBJ1-1	.	TGTGCCAGCAGCTTGGATGGCAGGGCGAACACTGAAGCTTTCTTT	CASSLDGRANTEAFF
TRBV7-8	many	TRBJ2-1	.	TGTGCCAGCAGCTTAAGCCGGGCCCCAGGGCCGAGGCGTGATGAGCAGTTCTTC	CASSLSRAPGPRRDEQFF
TRBV6-2/TRBV6-3	.	TRBJ1-4	TRBD1	TGTGCCAGCAGACCGGGGACAGGGTTTATGGAAAAACTGTTTTTT	CASRPGTGFMEKLFF
TRBV6-1	many	TRBJ2-3	TRBD2	TGTGCCAGCAGGAGCCTAGCGGGAGGGACAACAGATACGCAGTATTTT	CASRSLAGGTTDTQYF
TRBV28	many	TRBJ2-2	.	TGTGCCAGCACCGGTGCTCGGGGGGAGCTGTTTTTT	CASTGARGELFF
TRBV20-1	.	TRBJ1-6	TRBD1	TGCAGTGCTCGACAGGGGGCAATAAGGAATTCATCCCTCCACTTT	CSARQGAIRNSSLHF
TRBV5-1	.	TRBJ2-3	.	TGCGCCAGCAGCCAAGCTAGCACAGATACGCAGTATTTT	CASSQASTDTQYF
TRBV28	many	TRBJ2-3	.	TGTGCCAGCAGTCAGACTAGAGATACGCAGTATTTT	CASSQTRDTQYF
TRBV20-1	few	TRBJ2-1	TRBD2	TGCAGTGCTAGAGAGCGGGAGAAGGAGCAGTTCTTC	CSAREREKEQFF
TRBV28	many	TRBJ2-5	.	TGTGCCAGCAGCAAACAGGGACTAGAGACCCAGTACTTC	CASSKQGLETQYF
TRBV20-1	many	TRBJ2-2	.	TGCAGTGGCCCACAGTCGCACACCGGGGAGCTGTTTTTT	CSGPQSHTGELFF
TRBV10-3	few	TRBJ2-6	TRBD1	TGTGCCATGGCTGCCGGACAGGCTGGCTCTGGGGCCAACGTCCTGACTTTC	CAMAAGQAGSGANVLTF
TRBV11-3	many	TRBJ2-3	TRBD2	TGTGCCAGCAGCCCCGGGACTAGCGGGATGAGAGATACGCAGTATTTT	CASSPGTSGMRDTQYF
TRBV12-3/TRBV12-4	.	TRBJ2-4	.	TGTGCCAGCAGTTTAGGCGGGAAGTTAGCCAAAAACATTCAGTACTTC	CASSLGGKLAKNIQYF
TRBV7-9	many	TRBJ1-2	.	TGTGCCAGCAGCCCACAAGGCTCTGGCTACACCTTC	CASSPQGSGYTF
TRBV28	.	TRBJ1-1	.	TGTGCCGGCCAGCGGGGAACTGAAGCTTTCTTT	CAGQRGTEAFF
TRBV2	few	TRBJ2-7	.	TGTGCCAGCAGCCTACCCTACGAGCAGTACTTC	CASSLPYEQYF
TRBV28	.	TRBJ2-1	.	TGTGCCAGCAGTTTCCCCGAGGTTCTGAATGAGCAGTTCTTC	CASSFPEVLNEQFF
TRBV9	few	TRBJ2-3	.	TGTGCCAGCAGCGTAGCAACCACAGATACGCAGTATTTT	CASSVATTDTQYF
TRBV4-2	many	TRBJ1-2	.	TGTGCCAGCAGCCAAGATCGGGGGGATGGCTACACCTTC	CASSQDRGDGYTF
TRBV29-1	.	TRBJ2-3	.	TGCAGCGCCCGACCACCAGAATTGATGAATACGCAGTATTTT	CSARPPELMNTQYF
TRBV12-3/TRBV12-4	.	TRBJ1-1	.	TGTGCCAGCAGTTTTTTTCGGAATGAAGCTTTCTTT	CASSFFRNEAFF
TRBV20-1	many	TRBJ2-7	TRBD2	TGCAGTGCTACCCTTCTAGCGGGAGGGCCTATCGAGCAGTACTTC	CSATLLAGGPIEQYF
TRBV6-5	many	TRBJ1-1	.	TGTGCCAGCAGTTGGCAGGGGATAAACACTGAAGCTTTCTTT	CASSWQGINTEAFF
TRBV11-2	many	TRBJ2-1	.	TGTGCCAGCAGCTTAGATTGGTCTAGCTCCTACAATGAGCAGTTCTTC	CASSLDWSSSYNEQFF
TRBV20-1	few	TRBJ2-1	.	TGCAGTGCTAGACCCCGAGGGGTGCGCGGGCAGTTCTTC	CSARPRGVRGQFF
TRBV29-1	few	TRBJ2-1	TRBD2	TGCAGCGTGACGGGACTAGCGGGCTATGAGCAGTTCTTC	CSVTGLAGYEQFF